These 3 T cell receptor delta chains were sequenced from one sample in a study of gamma-delta chains in newborns, infants, children. TCRdb reanalysed the reads via CATT. The data contain about 4,900 delta-chain clones, under 5% of them singletons. The source material was blood. Every receptor here comes from a child who was a newborn, infant or young child, either healthy, febrile or measles-vaccinated (not recorded which).

By sample fraction, this clone is medium-sized. The chain is built from TRDV3 and TRDJ2, with 13 bases aligning to TRDD3. The CDR3 contains 17 residues. CDR1 TVYSNPD and CDR2 GDNSRS come from the germline V gene (reference sequence). Trimming cost V 2 bases and J 4 bases; bases outside gene matches: 10. The DNA for the CDR3 is TGTGCCTTTTTTCGGGACTGGGGGATACGAGAGACAGCACAACTCTTCTTT. Translating gives CAFFRDWGIRETAQLFF. Full variable domain (outside the CDR3, taken from reference TRDV3 and TRDJ2): CDKVTQSSPDQTVASGSEVVLLCTYDTVYSNPDLFWYRIRPDYSFQFVFYGDNSRSEGADFTQGRFSVKHILTQKAFHLVISPVRTEDSATYYCAFFRDWGIRETAQLFFGKGTQLIVEP.

This clone was counted between two and nine times. This may be a read error: a much more frequent sequence differs by one nucleotide. Distinct nucleotide sequences in the sample also encode this CDR3. The chain links TRDV1 to TRDJ2; TRDD3 matches 9 bases. Unmatched junction bases numbered 14, after V lost 4 bases and J lost 8 bases. This CDR3 is built from 17 residues. Germline V gene data show CDR1 as TSWWSYY and CDR2 as QGS. This CDR3 reads CALGASTTWGITAQLFF. CDR3 DNA sequence: TGTGCTCTTGGGGCCTCAACGACTTGGGGGATAACGGCACAACTCTTCTTT.

This clone was counted only a few times. The translation of this DNA and the TCRdb protein of a much larger clone differ at residue 11, probably owing to a read error; the protein shown here is translated from the DNA. This sequence joins TRDV1 and TRDJ3, with D perhaps TRDD3 (6 bases). The CDR3 totals 17 residues. Germline lookup yields CDR1 TSWWSYY and CDR2 QGS. The CDR3 nucleotides read TGTGCTCTTGGGGGCCTTACTGGATCCTGGGGCACCCGACAGATGTTTTTC. This encodes CALGGLTGSWGTRQMFF.